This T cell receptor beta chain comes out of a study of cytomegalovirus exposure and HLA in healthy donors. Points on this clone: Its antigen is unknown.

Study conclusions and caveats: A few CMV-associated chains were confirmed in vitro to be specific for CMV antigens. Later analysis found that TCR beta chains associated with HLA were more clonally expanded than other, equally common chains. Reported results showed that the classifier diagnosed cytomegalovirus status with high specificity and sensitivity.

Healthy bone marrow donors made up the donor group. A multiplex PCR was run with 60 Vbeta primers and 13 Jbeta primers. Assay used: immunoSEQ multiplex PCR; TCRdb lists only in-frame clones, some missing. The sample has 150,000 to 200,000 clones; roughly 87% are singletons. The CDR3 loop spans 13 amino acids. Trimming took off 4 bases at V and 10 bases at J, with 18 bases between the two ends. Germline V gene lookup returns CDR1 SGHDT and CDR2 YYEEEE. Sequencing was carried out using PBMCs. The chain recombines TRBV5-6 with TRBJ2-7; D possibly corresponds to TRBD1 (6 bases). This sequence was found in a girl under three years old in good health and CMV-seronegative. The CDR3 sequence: CASSTNRESPQYF. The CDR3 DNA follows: TGTGCCAGCAGCACAAACAGGGAGTCCCCCCAGTACTTC. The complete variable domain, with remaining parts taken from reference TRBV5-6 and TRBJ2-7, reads DAGVTQSPTHLIKTRGQQVTLRCSPKSGHDTVSWYQQALGQGPQFIFQYYEEEERQRGNFPDRFSGHQFPNYSSELNVNALLLGDSALYLCASSTNRESPQYFGPGTRLTVT.